What follows describes a single T cell receptor (beta chain). Its antigen is still unknown. This entry belongs to a study of T-cell memory formation after mild COVID-19. Study observations and caveats: The appearance of some responding clones in pre-infection memory suggested that cross-reactive memory joined.

TCRdb ran MiXCR on the 5' RACE reads and lists one entry per CDR3 protein. The data hold roughly 200,000 distinct CDR3 sequences, with 16% observed a single time. The CDR3 loop spans 13 amino acids. Germline CDR1 reads DFQATT; CDR2 reads SNEGSKA (reference sequence). With 8 bases clipped from V and 3 bases from J, the junction kept 8 bases outside the gene matches. The TCR comes from an adult woman who had mild COVID-19 (a few samples of this study predate the infection). Cell type and time point are not known. V gene TRBV20-1 combines with J gene TRBJ2-7; 9 positions match TRBD1. Sequencing was carried out using PBMCs or a T cell subset sorted from them (not recorded which). The CDR3 sequence: CSPSQGQGYEQYF. DNA of the CDR3: TGCAGTCCCTCTCAGGGACAGGGCTACGAGCAGTACTTC.